These T cell receptor beta chains were read from a single sample in a study of blood T cell repertoires in COVID-19. The repertoire was sequenced with immunoSEQ multiplex PCR; TCRdb's copy has only in-frame clones and lacks some. The sample lists about 170,000 clones; about 83% were seen once. The specimen sequenced was peripheral blood. The receptors were gathered from a woman in her 70s who had recovered from COVID-19. CDR3s include the opening cysteine and the closing phenylalanine or tryptophan. Fields, in order: D gene, V gene, clone size, J gene, CDR3 protein. The D gene is left open where the match is weak. A clone size is listed for some rows: how often the clone was seen (once, few, many), or a class if it is expanded.

D: .
V: TRBV18
size: .
J: TRBJ1-2
CDR3: CASSPAGPYGYTF

D: TRBD1
V: TRBV27
size: .
J: TRBJ2-4
CDR3: CASSLGGQPSKNIQYF

D: TRBD1
V: TRBV10-3
size: .
J: TRBJ2-3
CDR3: CAIAAQGGTDTQYF

D: .
V: TRBV5-8
size: .
J: TRBJ2-1
CDR3: CASSLGGDSFGVGEQFF

D: .
V: TRBV4-2
size: .
J: TRBJ2-5
CDR3: CASSRTAGETQYF

D: TRBD1
V: TRBV10-2
size: once
J: TRBJ1-1
CDR3: CASSEATGETEAFF

D: TRBD1
V: TRBV10-3
size: once
J: TRBJ1-4
CDR3: CAISESLGQEYEKLFF

D: TRBD2
V: TRBV5-1
size: once
J: TRBJ2-1
CDR3: CASSPAGTSGGSGSYNEQFF

D: .
V: TRBV5-1
size: .
J: TRBJ2-7
CDR3: CASSPVTGSSYEQYF

D: .
V: TRBV9
size: .
J: TRBJ2-2
CDR3: CASSGPGGRTGELFF

D: .
V: TRBV11-2
size: once
J: TRBJ2-7
CDR3: CASNHNYEQYF

D: TRBD2
V: TRBV27
size: once
J: TRBJ2-1
CDR3: CASSSGGWDEQFF

D: TRBD2
V: TRBV19
size: few
J: TRBJ2-2
CDR3: CASSIGTSGGELFF

D: .
V: TRBV5-1
size: few
J: TRBJ2-3
CDR3: CAWGDGSTDTQYF

D: TRBD1
V: TRBV7-8
size: .
J: TRBJ2-5
CDR3: CASSLTGDQYF

D: .
V: TRBV29-1
size: .
J: TRBJ1-2
CDR3: CSAGQRNYGYTF

D: TRBD1
V: TRBV5-8
size: .
J: TRBJ1-4
CDR3: CASSLERTGAEKLFF

D: .
V: TRBV6-1
size: few
J: TRBJ1-5
CDR3: CASSEAGGTWQPQHF

D: .
V: TRBV6-6
size: .
J: TRBJ1-2
CDR3: CASREQGQYGYTF

D: TRBD1
V: TRBV3-1/TRBV3-2
size: .
J: TRBJ2-7
CDR3: CASSRGGASYEQYF

D: TRBD2
V: TRBV10-3
size: .
J: TRBJ2-3
CDR3: CAISGGGLAGSTDTQYF

D: TRBD2
V: TRBV5-4
size: many
J: TRBJ2-1
CDR3: CASSMGFSGSNEQFF

D: .
V: TRBV9
size: .
J: TRBJ1-2
CDR3: CASSVGGANYGYTF

D: .
V: TRBV11-1
size: .
J: TRBJ2-2
CDR3: CASSQRGSHTGELFF

D: TRBD1
V: TRBV7-2
size: .
J: TRBJ1-2
CDR3: CASSTRRQGALFGYTF

D: .
V: TRBV7-8
size: .
J: TRBJ1-2
CDR3: CASSLARGGGLGGYTF